These T cell receptor beta chains were read from a single sample in a study of graft-versus-host responses after intestinal transplantation. The antigens these receptors bind are not known. Sequencing was performed with immunoSEQ multiplex PCR; in TCRdb, only in-frame clones are kept and a portion is missing. Here the sample spans tens of thousands of clones, around 92% being singletons. The material was unstimulated CD8+ T cells sorted from spleen or lymph node cells, obtained before intestinal transplant. These receptors originate from a human donor who received an intestinal transplant. CDR3s include the opening cysteine and the closing phenylalanine or tryptophan. The D gene is left open where the match is weak. Not all rows give a size; the values are once, few, many and, for expanded clones, a class.

>TRBD1|.|TRBV29-1|TRBJ1-1
TGCAGCGTTGAAGATCAGGGGGACACTGAAGCTTTCTTT
CSVEDQGDTEAFF
>TRBD1|.|TRBV5-1|TRBJ2-7
TGCGCCAGCAGCTTTCACAGGGGGGCCTACGAGCAGTACTTC
CASSFHRGAYEQYF
>.|.|TRBV5-1|TRBJ2-7
TGCGCCAGCAGCTTGGAAGGAGTCGAGCAGTACTTC
CASSLEGVEQYF
>.|.|TRBV5-5|TRBJ2-1
TGTGCCAGCAGCTGGACTCCATACAATGAGCAGTTCTTC
CASSWTPYNEQFF
>.|once|TRBV27|TRBJ2-7
TGTGCCAGCAGTTTGGGATGGGCGGGTTTCAACGAGCAGTACTTC
CASSLGWAGFNEQYF
>.|few|TRBV14|TRBJ2-7
TGTGCCAGCAGGCAGGCAGGGTACCACGAGCAGTACTTC
CASRQAGYHEQYF
>TRBD2|.|TRBV27|TRBJ2-1
TGTGCCAGCAGCCCCGGGGGGGGGTTCAATGAGCAGTTCTTC
CASSPGGGFNEQFF
>.|.|TRBV5-1|TRBJ2-7
TGCGCCAGCAGCTCACACTCAGAAACAGGTTACGAGCAGTACTTC
CASSSHSETGYEQYF
>TRBD2|.|TRBV19|TRBJ2-1
TGTGCCAGTAGTATAGGCCCGGGACTAGCGGGAGGGCCAGCTGGGGACAATGAGCAGTTCTTC
CASSIGPGLAGGPAGDNEQFF
>.|.|TRBV18|TRBJ1-4
TGTGCCAGCTCACCCTCAGGAGGTTTGAAACTGTTTTTT
CASSPSGGLKLFF
>.|.|TRBV7-6|TRBJ2-5
TGTGCCAGCAGCCGCGTTGCGGGGAACCAAGAGACCCAGTACTTC
CASSRVAGNQETQYF
>.|.|TRBV5-4|TRBJ1-2
TGTGCCAGCAGCTTGGGGGACCCCAGACGGGAGGGCTACACCTTC
CASSLGDPRREGYTF
>TRBD2|few|TRBV9|TRBJ2-2
TGTGCCAGCAGCGTAGCGGTAGCGGGAGATAGCGGGGAGCTGTTTTTT
CASSVAVAGDSGELFF
>.|.|TRBV2|TRBJ2-5
TGTGCCAGCAGTGAATCAACCCGCGAGGAGACCCAGTACTTC
CASSESTREETQYF
>TRBD1|.|TRBV7-8|TRBJ2-7
TGTGCCAGCAGTCGCCGGGACAGGGTCAACGAGCAGTACTTC
CASSRRDRVNEQYF
>.|.|TRBV4-1|TRBJ2-7
TGCGCCAGCAGCCAAAAGGAGGCCTACGAGCAGTACTTC
CASSQKEAYEQYF
>.|.|TRBV19|TRBJ1-2
TGTGCCAGTAGTATCCAGGGAAGCTATGGCTACACCTTC
CASSIQGSYGYTF
>.|.|TRBV6-6|TRBJ2-7
TGTGCCACCTCAACCCTTAGGGGTAGTAACGAGCAGTACTTC
CATSTLRGSNEQYF
>TRBD1|.|TRBV9|TRBJ1-2
TGTGCCAGCAGCGTAGATCCAGGGGGCGCGTATGGCTACACCTTC
CASSVDPGGAYGYTF
>.|.|TRBV7-3|TRBJ2-2
TGTGCCAGCAGCTTAAAGGGGGGGCCAGGGGACACCGGGGAGCTGTTTTTT
CASSLKGGPGDTGELFF